These 18 T cell receptor beta chains were all obtained from the same sample, sequenced in a study of CD8+CD57+ T cells in acquired aplastic anemia listed by TCRdb under 2018. Sequenced on an Illumina HiSeq 2000. Genomic DNA served as template for TCR beta VDJ combination and CDR3 sequence profiling. Through fastp at Q25 and MiXCR, TCRdb rebuilt clones from the public reads, retaining in-frame beta chains. One record per CDR3 amino acid sequence lists the most common genes and DNA. The sample data list about 210,000 distinct CDR3 sequences, and roughly 55% of these were observed just once. 25% to 35% of the sample lies in the top ten. Sequencing was performed on sorted CD4+, CD8+, or CD8+CD57+ T cells (not recorded which) from PBMCs. These receptors were collected from a human donor in good health.

This clonotype was seen ten or more times. The chain carries TRBV27 and TRBJ1-1, with D unresolved. Trimming removed 3 bases at V and 4 bases at J, with 6 bases between. CDR3 length: 12 amino acids. CDR1 is MNHEY, CDR2 SMNVEV, per germline (reference sequence). CDR3 in DNA: TGTGCCAGCAGTTTCTTGGGCACTGAAGCTTTCTTT. Translation gives CASSFLGTEAFF.

The rearrangement uses TRBV9 and TRBJ2-7; D may be TRBD1 (6 bases). This CDR3 region has 17 residues. The V end lost 0 bases, the J end lost 2 bases, and 18 bases lay between the germline ends. The germline gives CDR1 SGDLS, CDR2 YYNGEE. The CDR3 region has the DNA TGTGCCAGCAGCGTAGATAGGGACATTAGTTATCCCTACGAGCAGTACTTC. Translation: CASSVDRDISYPYEQYF.

This clonotype has ten or more counts. The chain links TRBV4-1 to TRBJ2-7, with TRBD1 identical over 10 bases. The trim removed 4 bases at V and 4 bases at J, leaving 7 bases unmatched. The CDR3 spans 15 residues. The germline V gene encodes CDR1 MGHRA and CDR2 YSYEKL. The CDR3 DNA follows: TGCGCCAGCAGCCCGGAGACAGGGGGCCCTTACGAGCAGTACTTC. This encodes CASSPETGGPYEQYF.

Concerning this clonotype: Compared with germline, one end of the junction differs, possibly owing to a read error. This rearrangement joins TRBV7-7 to TRBJ2-7; TRBD1 matches 8 bases. This CDR3 has 19 residues. Looked up from germline, CDR1 is SSHAT and CDR2 is FNYEAQ (reference sequence). The DNA of the CDR3 is TGTGCTAGCAGCCCAGGGGGCGTCAGCTCCCCCTCTCTTGGCTACGAGCAGTACTTC. This codes for CASSPGGVSSPSLGYEQYF.

CDR3 residues: CSASVASTDTQYF. The CDR3 DNA follows: TGCAGTGCTAGCGTGGCTAGCACAGATACGCAGTATTTT. V and J are TRBV20-1 and TRBJ2-3; D not certain. The CDR3 runs 13 residues. Germline CDR1 is DFQATT and CDR2 is SNEGSKA (reference sequence). Trimming pared 3 bases from V and 0 bases from J, leaving 7 bases between.

J is TRBJ1-1 and V is TRBV7-9, with TRBD1 matching over 7 bases. The CDR3 is 16 residues long. Germline lookup yields CDR1 SEHNR and CDR2 FQNEAQ (reference sequence). Trimming cost V 5 bases and J 0 bases; bases outside gene matches: 9. The CDR3 bases are TGTGCCAGCAGCCCCCCGGGGACAGTTATGAACACTGAAGCTTTCTTT. Protein product: CASSPPGTVMNTEAFF.

The CDR3 bases are TGTGCCATCAGGAGCGGGACACATTCTTGCGAGCAGTACTTC. This gives the protein CAIRSGTHSCEQYF. This chain uses TRBV10-3 with TRBJ2-7; TRBD2 is a possible D gene (7 bases). Trimming left V 6 bases short and J 6 bases short, with 18 bases between. Germline values: CDR1 ENHRY, CDR2 SYGVKD. The CDR3 is 14 amino acids.

This sequence joins TRBV7-2 and TRBJ1-2; 9 positions agree with TRBD1. Germline trimming cut 5 bases from V and 2 bases from J; bases unmatched to any gene: 12. The CDR3 is 17 amino acids. Germline V CDR1 and CDR2: SGHTA, FQGNSA. CDR3 region: CASSVVVGTGLNYGYTF. The CDR3 nucleotides read TGTGCCAGCAGCGTAGTAGTCGGGACAGGGCTGAACTATGGCTACACCTTC.

At least ten counts were recorded for this clonotype. This sequence joins TRBV29-1 and TRBJ2-7; D possibly matches TRBD1 or TRBD2 (5 bases each). This CDR3 has 11 residues. From germline, CDR1 is SQVTM and CDR2 ANQGSEA. The ends were cut back, 7 bases at V and 7 bases at J, with 14 bases in the middle. The DNA of the CDR3 is TGCAGCGCTCTCGGGGCTTGGGAGCAGTACTTC. This codes for CSALGAWEQYF.

The table lists this clonotype with a count of one. At one end, the junction sequence differs from germline, possibly due to a read error. V gene TRBV24-1 combines with J gene TRBJ2-1, with D unresolved. Germline V gene data show CDR1 as KGHDR and CDR2 as SFDVKD. The CDR3 runs to 13 residues. The CDR3 nucleotides are TGTGCCACGGCATCGGGCTCCTACAATGAGCAGTCCTTC. It is translated as CATASGSYNEQSF.

The gene calls are TRBV20-1 and TRBJ2-5, with D uncertain. CDR1 and CDR2 from the germline V gene are DFQATT and SNEGSKA (reference sequence). The CDR3 is made up of 11 amino acids. Trimming removed 1 base from V and 5 bases from J, with 5 bases in between. The CDR3 bases are TGCAGTGCTAGAGTCCCGGAGACCCAGTACTTC. Translating gives CSARVPETQYF.

In this sample, this clonotype turned up a few times. The J gene is TRBJ2-5, the V gene TRBV24-1; TRBD1 matches 7 bases. The CDR3 is 16 amino acids. The germline V gene has CDR1 KGHDR and CDR2 SFDVKD. Germline trimming cut 0 bases from V and 6 bases from J; bases unmatched to any gene: 9. The CDR3 loop is CATSDLKGDSVKTQYF. The CDR3, as DNA: TGTGCCACCAGTGATTTGAAGGGGGACAGTGTCAAGACCCAGTACTTC.

This clonotype was seen only a few times. The J gene is TRBJ2-3, the V gene TRBV27; weak D call: TRBD2 (5 bases). Trimming took off 1 base at V and 6 bases at J, with 11 bases between the two ends. Germline-derived CDR1 and CDR2 are MNHEY and SMNVEV (reference sequence). The CDR3 is made up of 14 amino acids. CDR3 DNA sequence: TGTGCCAGCAGTTTATTGAGGGAACCGGATACGCAGTATTTT. Protein product: CASSLLREPDTQYF.

The CDR3 coding sequence is TGTGCCACCAGCAGAGCCAGGACAGAGTCCTTAGACAATGAGCAGTTCTTC. Its translation: CATSRARTESLDNEQFF. The chain uses TRBV15 and TRBJ2-1, with D possibly TRBD1 on 6 matching bases. Trimming removed 1 base from V and 5 bases from J, with 18 bases in between. Germline lookup yields CDR1 LNHNV and CDR2 YYDKDF (reference sequence). This CDR3 contains 17 residues.

This sequence joins TRBV20-1 and TRBJ1-2; the match to TRBD1 covers 10 bases. This CDR3 region has 13 residues. Germline CDR1 and CDR2: DFQATT and SNEGSKA (reference sequence). After removal of 8 bases from V and 2 bases from J, the junction contained 5 bases not matched to a gene. The CDR3: CSRGQGENYGYTF. DNA for the CDR3: TGCAGTCGAGGACAGGGGGAAAACTATGGCTACACCTTC.

Many counts were recorded for this clonotype. The gene calls are TRBV27 and TRBJ1-2; no clear D gene. Germline V gene sequence: CDR1 MNHEY, CDR2 SMNVEV (reference sequence). Trimming took off 5 bases at V and 3 bases at J, with 10 bases between the two ends. The CDR3 consists of 13 residues. The CDR3 sequence is CASSPLFDYGYTF. In DNA form, the CDR3 reads TGTGCCAGCAGTCCTCTTTTCGACTATGGCTACACCTTC.

This clonotype was picked up one time. V and J are TRBV25-1 and TRBJ2-2; no clear D. Trimming shortened V by 2 bases and J by 6 bases, and 10 bases separated the two germline ends. This CDR3 spans 14 amino acids. CDR1 and CDR2 (germline): MGHDK, SYGVNS. The CDR3 loop is CASSEGFVSGELFF. The DNA of the CDR3 is TGTGCCAGCAGTGAAGGTTTTGTCTCCGGGGAGCTGTTTTTT.

This sequence joins TRBV10-3 and TRBJ2-3, with unresolved D. This CDR3 contains 11 residues. From germline, CDR1 is ENHRY and CDR2 SYGVKD. Trimming left V 6 bases short and J 2 bases short, with 3 bases between. The CDR3 DNA is TGTGCCATCAGAGTCACAGATACGCAGTATTTT. Translated, it gives CAIRVTDTQYF.